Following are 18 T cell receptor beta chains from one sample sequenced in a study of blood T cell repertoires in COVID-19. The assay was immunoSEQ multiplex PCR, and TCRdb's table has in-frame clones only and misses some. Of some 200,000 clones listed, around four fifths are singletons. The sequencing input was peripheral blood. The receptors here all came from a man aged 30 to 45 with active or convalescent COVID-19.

The CDR3 sequence: CASSSGLMYEQYF. The CDR3 nucleotides are TGTGCCAGCAGCTCCGGACTAATGTACGAGCAGTACTTC. The chain joins TRBV7-8 to TRBJ2-7, with D maybe TRBD2 (6 bases). Per germline, CDR1 SGHVS and CDR2 FQNEAQ. Trimming removed 4 bases from V and 4 bases from J, with 11 bases in between. CDR3 length equals 13 residues.

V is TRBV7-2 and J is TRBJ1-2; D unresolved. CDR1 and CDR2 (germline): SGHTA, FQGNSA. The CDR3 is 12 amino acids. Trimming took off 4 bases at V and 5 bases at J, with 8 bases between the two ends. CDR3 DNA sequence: TGTGCCAGCAGCTCACAGCGGTATGGCTACACCTTC. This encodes CASSSQRYGYTF.

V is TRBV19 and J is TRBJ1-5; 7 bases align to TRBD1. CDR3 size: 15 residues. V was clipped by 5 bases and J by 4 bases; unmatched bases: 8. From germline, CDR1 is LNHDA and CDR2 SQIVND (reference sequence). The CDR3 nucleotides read TGTGCCAGTAGTCAGGGGGGCCGCTCGAATCAGCCCCAGCATTTT. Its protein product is CASSQGGRSNQPQHF.

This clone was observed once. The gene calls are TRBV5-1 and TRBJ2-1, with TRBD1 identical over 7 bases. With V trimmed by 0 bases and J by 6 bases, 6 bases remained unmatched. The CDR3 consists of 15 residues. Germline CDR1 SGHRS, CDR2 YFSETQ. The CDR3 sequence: CASSLVRQGSNEQFF. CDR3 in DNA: TGCGCCAGCAGCTTGGTCCGACAGGGCTCCAATGAGCAGTTCTTC.

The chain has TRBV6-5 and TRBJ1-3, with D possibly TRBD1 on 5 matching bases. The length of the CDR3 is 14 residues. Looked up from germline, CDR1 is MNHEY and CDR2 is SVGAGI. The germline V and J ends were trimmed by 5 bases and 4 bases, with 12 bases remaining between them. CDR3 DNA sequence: TGTGCCAGCAGTACGGGGGGGGGAGGAAACACCATATATTTT. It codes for CASSTGGGGNTIYF.

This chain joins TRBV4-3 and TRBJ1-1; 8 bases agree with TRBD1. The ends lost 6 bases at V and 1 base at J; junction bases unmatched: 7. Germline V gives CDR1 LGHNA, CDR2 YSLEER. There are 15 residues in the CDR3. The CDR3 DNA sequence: TGCGCCAGCAGACACGGAGGACAGGGGAACACTGAAGCTTTCTTT. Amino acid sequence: CASRHGGQGNTEAFF.

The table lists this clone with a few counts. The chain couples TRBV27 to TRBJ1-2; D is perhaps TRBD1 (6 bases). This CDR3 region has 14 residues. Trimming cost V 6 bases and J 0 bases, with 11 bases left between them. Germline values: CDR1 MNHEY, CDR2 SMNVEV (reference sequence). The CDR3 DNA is TGTGCCAGCAGCTCAACAGGGACTAACTATGGCTACACCTTC. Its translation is CASSSTGTNYGYTF.

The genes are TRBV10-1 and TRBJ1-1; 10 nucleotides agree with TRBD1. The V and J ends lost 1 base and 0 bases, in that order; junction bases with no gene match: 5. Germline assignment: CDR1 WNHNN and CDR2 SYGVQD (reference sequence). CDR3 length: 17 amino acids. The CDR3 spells CASSEYADRGLNTEAFF. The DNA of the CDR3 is TGCGCCAGCAGTGAGTACGCGGACAGGGGGTTGAACACTGAAGCTTTCTTT.

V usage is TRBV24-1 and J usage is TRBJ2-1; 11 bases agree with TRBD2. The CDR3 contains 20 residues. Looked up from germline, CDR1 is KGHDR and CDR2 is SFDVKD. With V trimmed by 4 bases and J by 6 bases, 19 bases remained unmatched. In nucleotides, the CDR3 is TGTGCCACCAGTGACCCCTGGGGAGGGGCTAGCGGGAGGTCTGTCAATGAGCAGTTCTTC. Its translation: CATSDPWGGASGRSVNEQFF.

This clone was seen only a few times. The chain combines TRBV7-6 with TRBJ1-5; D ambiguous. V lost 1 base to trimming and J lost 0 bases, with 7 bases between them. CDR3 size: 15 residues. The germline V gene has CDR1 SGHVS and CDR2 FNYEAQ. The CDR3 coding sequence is TGTGCCAGCAGCTTAGACAGAAGTAGCAATCAGCCCCAGCATTTT. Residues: CASSLDRSSNQPQHF.

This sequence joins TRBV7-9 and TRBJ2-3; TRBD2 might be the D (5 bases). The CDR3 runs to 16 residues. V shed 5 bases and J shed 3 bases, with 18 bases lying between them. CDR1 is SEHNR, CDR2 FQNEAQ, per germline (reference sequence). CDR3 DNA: TGTGCCAGCAGCCCGAGGGCAGGTACGAATACAGATACGCAGTATTTT. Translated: CASSPRAGTNTDTQYF.

CDR3 region: CASSSSGSGYSNQPQHF. DNA for the CDR3: TGTGCCAGCAGCTCCAGCGGGTCGGGCTATAGCAATCAGCCCCAGCATTTT. The chain employs TRBV5-8 and TRBJ1-5, with D uncertain. CDR1 and CDR2 from the germline V gene are SGHTS and YDEGEE. CDR3 length: 17 residues. Between the trimmed V and J ends, which lost 3 bases and 0 bases, there was a span of 16 bases.

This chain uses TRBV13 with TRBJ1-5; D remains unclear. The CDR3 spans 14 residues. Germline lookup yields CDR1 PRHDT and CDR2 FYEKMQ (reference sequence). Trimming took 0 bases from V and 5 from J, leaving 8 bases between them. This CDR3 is CASSLGGGHQPQHF. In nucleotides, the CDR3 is TGTGCCAGCAGCTTAGGGGGAGGACATCAGCCCCAGCATTTT.

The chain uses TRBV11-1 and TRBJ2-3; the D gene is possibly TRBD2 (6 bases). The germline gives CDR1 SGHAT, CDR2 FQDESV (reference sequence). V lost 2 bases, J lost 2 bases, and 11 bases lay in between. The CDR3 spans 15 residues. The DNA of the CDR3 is TGTGCCAGCAGCTTACAGACTAGGACCACAGATACGCAGTATTTT. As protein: CASSLQTRTTDTQYF.

CDR3 nucleotides: TGTGCCTGGAAAGCAGCGCTTAACACTGAAGCTTTCTTT. This encodes CAWKAALNTEAFF. The chain has TRBV30 and TRBJ1-1; D is ambiguous. V was pared by 4 bases and J by 2 bases, with 11 bases between. The CDR3 spans 13 residues. The V gene's germline CDR1 is GTSNPN and CDR2 SVGIG (reference sequence).

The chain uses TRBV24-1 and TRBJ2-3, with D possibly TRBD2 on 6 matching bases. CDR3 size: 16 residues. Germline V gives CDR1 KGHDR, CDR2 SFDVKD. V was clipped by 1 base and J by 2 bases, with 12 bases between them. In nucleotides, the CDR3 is TGTGCCACCAGTGATTTTACGGCGGGGCCCACAGATACGCAGTATTTT. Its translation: CATSDFTAGPTDTQYF.

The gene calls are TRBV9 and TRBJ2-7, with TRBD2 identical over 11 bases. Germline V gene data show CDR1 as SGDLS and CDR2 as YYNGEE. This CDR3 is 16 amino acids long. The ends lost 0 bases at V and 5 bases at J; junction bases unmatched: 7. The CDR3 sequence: CASSVGLAGGWDEQYF. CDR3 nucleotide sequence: TGTGCCAGCAGCGTAGGGCTAGCGGGAGGATGGGACGAGCAGTACTTC.

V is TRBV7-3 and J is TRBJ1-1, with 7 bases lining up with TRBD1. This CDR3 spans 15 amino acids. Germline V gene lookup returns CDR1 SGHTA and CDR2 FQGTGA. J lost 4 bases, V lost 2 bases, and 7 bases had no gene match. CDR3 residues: CASSLGAGGGTEAFF. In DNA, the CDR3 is TGTGCCAGCAGCTTAGGGGCAGGGGGTGGCACTGAAGCTTTCTTT.